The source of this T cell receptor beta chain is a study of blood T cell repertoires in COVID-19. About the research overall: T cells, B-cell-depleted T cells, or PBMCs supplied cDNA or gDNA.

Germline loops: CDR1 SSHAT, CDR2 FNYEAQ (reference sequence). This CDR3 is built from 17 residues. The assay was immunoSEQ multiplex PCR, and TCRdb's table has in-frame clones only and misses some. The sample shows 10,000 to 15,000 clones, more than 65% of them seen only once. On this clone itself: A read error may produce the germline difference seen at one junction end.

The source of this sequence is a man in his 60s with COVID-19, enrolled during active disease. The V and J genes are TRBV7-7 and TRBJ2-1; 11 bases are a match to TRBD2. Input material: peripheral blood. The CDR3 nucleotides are TGTGCTAGCAGCTTAGCTGCCGGGACTAGCGGTTACAATGAGCAGTTCTTC. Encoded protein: CASSLAAGTSGYNEQFF.